This T cell receptor beta chain was sequenced for a study of blood T cell repertoires in COVID-19. Study at large: In each case, the material was cDNA or gDNA derived from T cells, B-cell-depleted T cells, or PBMCs.

As processed by the authors: From reference gene primer amplification, estimates of nucleated cell counts were derived. Using immunoSEQ multiplex PCR, the repertoire was profiled, and TCRdb retains in-frame clones only, with some absent. V, J and clone size reflect that table, while D and trimming were determined from the DNA. The sample includes 410,000 or so clones, 86% seen only once; the top ten take around 1.4%. Sequencing input: peripheral blood. The TCR comes from a woman aged 25-40 years with active or convalescent COVID-19.

Here the CDR3 reads CASTTDSKDTQYF. The CDR3 nucleotides are TGTGCCAGCACCACGGACAGTAAAGATACGCAGTATTTT. The rearrangement links TRBV9 to TRBJ2-3, with D tentatively TRBD1 (6 bases). Germline assignment: CDR1 SGDLS and CDR2 YYNGEE. CDR3 length equals 13 residues. V lost 6 bases to trimming and J lost 5 bases, with 13 bases between them.